This T cell receptor (beta chain) stems from a study of blood T cell repertoires in COVID-19. Looking at the study overall: The samples span acute and convalescent COVID-19 from the United States, Italy and Spain.

Sequencing used immunoSEQ multiplex PCR; TCRdb keeps in-frame clones, though not all of them. The table records approximately 76,000 clones, 86% of them present only once. CDR3 length: 15 amino acids. The germline gives CDR1 MNHEY, CDR2 SMNVEV (reference sequence). V lost 3 bases to trimming and J lost 3 bases; unmatched junction nucleotides: 4. The sequenced sample was peripheral blood. This chain uses TRBV27 with TRBJ1-2; 10 bases align to TRBD1. The sequence was collected from a woman aged 60-70 years with acute or convalescent COVID-19. The CDR3 loop reads CASSLTGGPYYGYTF. CDR3 nucleotide sequence: TGTGCCAGCAGTTTGACAGGGGGCCCTTACTATGGCTACACCTTC.